A single sample is the source of the 28 T cell receptor beta chains below, sequenced in a study of cytomegalovirus exposure and HLA in healthy donors. PCR employed 60 Vbeta and 13 Jbeta primers. Repertoires were generated with immunoSEQ multiplex PCR, while TCRdb's copy carries only in-frame clones and drops some. The sample includes about 200,000 clones, roughly 83% seen only once; the top ten take 0.39%. Sequencing was performed on PBMCs. The source of these receptors is a male donor in good health and CMV-seropositive.

Note on this clone: A read error may produce the germline difference seen at one junction end. The chain is built from TRBV7-2 and TRBJ1-5, with D uncertain. The CDR3 has 14 amino acids. Germline-derived CDR1 and CDR2 are SGHTA and FQGNSA. In DNA, the CDR3 is TGTGTCAGCAGACTAGCCCTGGGAGATCAGCCCCAGCATTTT. The encoded protein is CVSRLALGDQPQHF.

The J gene is TRBJ2-7, the V gene TRBV30, with a possible D match to TRBD2 (5 bases). The CDR3 runs 15 residues. V lost 0 bases, J lost 2 bases, and 14 bases lay in between. CDR1 GTSNPN and CDR2 SVGIG come from the germline V gene (reference sequence). Here the CDR3 reads CAWSVREIPPYEQYF. CDR3 nucleotides: TGTGCCTGGAGTGTACGGGAAATCCCTCCCTACGAGCAGTACTTC.

The chain carries TRBV5-1 and TRBJ2-3, with D possibly being TRBD2 (6 bases). CDR3 length equals 15 residues. Trimming left V 0 bases short and J 0 bases short, with 8 bases between. The V gene's germline CDR1 is SGHRS and CDR2 YFSETQ. CDR3 nucleotide sequence: TGCGCCAGCAGCTTGGTGGCGGGAAGCACAGATACGCAGTATTTT. Translation gives CASSLVAGSTDTQYF.

This sequence joins TRBV19 and TRBJ2-1; 8 nucleotides match TRBD2. V dropped 5 bases and J dropped 6; count of bases not matched to a gene: 9. Per the germline V gene, CDR1 is LNHDA and CDR2 is SQIVND (reference sequence). This CDR3 spans 15 amino acids. CDR3 loop: CASSPSGGGSNEQFF. The CDR3 region has the DNA TGTGCCAGTAGTCCGAGCGGGGGTGGTTCCAATGAGCAGTTCTTC. Based on the CDR3 plus reference TRBV19 and TRBJ2-1, the full variable domain is DGGITQSPKYLFRKEGQNVTLSCEQNLNHDAMYWYRQDPGQGLRLIYYSQIVNDFQKGDIAEGYSVSREKKESFPLTVTSAQKNPTAFYLCASSPSGGGSNEQFFGPGTRLTVL.

V and J are TRBV4-1 and TRBJ1-1; TRBD1 agrees at 7 bases. This CDR3 spans 15 amino acids. In germline, CDR1 is MGHRA, CDR2 YSYEKL. V was clipped by 2 bases and J by 8 bases; unmatched bases: 11. CDR3 residues: CASSQLRTTGREAFF. The CDR3 DNA reads as TGCGCCAGCAGCCAACTCCGGACGACAGGGAGAGAAGCTTTCTTT.

The chain carries TRBV7-9 and TRBJ1-2, with D possibly matching TRBD1 (6 bases). The CDR3 is 13 residues long. CDR1 is SEHNR and CDR2 is FQNEAQ in the germline V gene (reference sequence). Deletions cut 5 bases from V and 11 bases from J, with 18 bases between. In DNA, the CDR3 is TGTGCCAGCAGCGATCTACAGGGAATGGAGTACACCTTC. Translation gives CASSDLQGMEYTF.

This clone appeared a few times. The chain carries TRBV6-1 and TRBJ1-4; D is ambiguous. This CDR3 is built from 13 residues. Per germline, CDR1 MNHNS and CDR2 SASEGT. Between the trimmed V and J ends, which lost 8 bases and 3 bases, there was a span of 10 bases. In nucleotides, the CDR3 is TGTGCCAGCGGAGGCAGTCCTAATGAAAAACTGTTTTTT. Its protein product is CASGGSPNEKLFF.

This clone appeared a few times. The rearrangement joins TRBV18 to TRBJ2-5, with D perhaps matching TRBD1 (6 bases). Germline assignment: CDR1 KGHSH and CDR2 LQKENI. V was clipped by 4 bases and J by 5 bases, with 20 bases between them. CDR3 length: 16 residues. Here the CDR3 reads CASSLSGPGVGETQYF. The DNA for the CDR3 is TGTGCCAGCTCACTCTCCGGGCCAGGGGTCGGGGAGACCCAGTACTTC.

This clone was picked up one time. The chain couples TRBV19 to TRBJ2-1; tentatively, D is TRBD2 (6 bases). This CDR3 comprises 13 residues. Trimming removed 8 bases from V and 8 bases from J, with 16 bases in between. Looked up from germline, CDR1 is LNHDA and CDR2 is SQIVND (reference sequence). CDR3 coding DNA: TGTGCCAGTGGGTTGGCGGGAAGGGATGAGCAGTTCTTC. Protein: CASGLAGRDEQFF.

The rearrangement links TRBV6-5 to TRBJ1-3; D may be TRBD1 (6 bases). CDR3 length: 13 residues. Per germline, CDR1 MNHEY and CDR2 SVGAGI. V was trimmed by 5 bases and J by 7 bases, leaving 12 bases between them. CDR3 sequence: CASSPRQANTIYF. CDR3 coding DNA: TGTGCCAGCAGTCCTAGACAGGCTAACACCATATATTTT.

This clone has more than one count but fewer than ten. The rearrangement links TRBV5-1 to TRBJ2-6; no reliable D call. Trimming took off 0 bases at V and 0 bases at J, with 4 bases between the two ends. The CDR3 contains 15 residues. Germline assignment: CDR1 SGHRS and CDR2 YFSETQ. Here the CDR3 reads CASSLVISGANVLTF. The CDR3 DNA is TGCGCCAGCAGCTTGGTCATCTCTGGGGCCAACGTCCTGACTTTC.

The chain couples TRBV11-2 to TRBJ2-5; 11 bases line up with TRBD1. Judging by the DNA end, TRBJ2-7 fits better; the J call may be wrong. The CDR3 spans 14 residues. Germline V lookup: CDR1 SGHAT, CDR2 FQNNGV. For the CDR3, the DNA is TGTGCCAGCAGCTTAGGGACAGGGGGCTCCGAGCAGTACTTC. It encodes CASSLGTGGSEQYF.

The chain combines TRBV7-2 with TRBJ1-1; 9 bases agree with TRBD1. This CDR3 spans 16 amino acids. V trimming: 5 bases; J trimming: 6 bases; junction bases outside the gene matches: 13. Germline CDR1 reads SGHTA; CDR2 reads FQGNSA. CDR3 region: CASSPPGTGQGPEAFF. Here the CDR3 DNA reads TGTGCCAGCAGCCCCCCCGGGACAGGGCAGGGGCCTGAAGCTTTCTTT.

The chain links TRBV4-2 to TRBJ1-4; maybe TRBD1 (5 bases). Looked up from germline, CDR1 is LGHNA and CDR2 is YNFKEQ. With 4 bases removed from V and 5 bases from J, the gap between germline ends came to 8 bases. The CDR3 is 13 amino acids. The CDR3 sequence is CASSLGLNEKLFF. In DNA form, the CDR3 reads TGTGCCAGCAGCCTGGGACTCAATGAAAAACTGTTTTTT.

V gene TRBV7-2 combines with J gene TRBJ1-3; D uncertain. The CDR3 is 13 residues long. V was clipped by 5 bases and J by 0 bases, with 5 bases between them. Germline CDR1 SGHTA, CDR2 FQGNSA. CDR3 residues: CASSKSSGNTIYF. CDR3 coding DNA: TGTGCCAGCAGCAAGAGCTCTGGAAACACCATATATTTT.

A single count supports this clone. In nucleotides, the CDR3 is TGCGCCAGCAGCCCGCGGAGTTCAAGCGACGAGCAGTACTTC. Amino acids: CASSPRSSSDEQYF. This chain connects TRBV5-1 to TRBJ2-7; D not resolved. Trimming removed 4 bases from V and 5 bases from J, with 16 bases in between. The length of the CDR3 is 14 residues. Germline V CDR1 and CDR2: SGHRS, YFSETQ.

V and J are TRBV11-1 and TRBJ2-5, with TRBD1 matching 7 bases. This CDR3 comprises 13 residues. V was pared by 5 bases and J by 3 bases, with 3 bases of the junction left unmatched. Germline lookup yields CDR1 SGHAT and CDR2 FQDESV (reference sequence). Here the CDR3 reads CASSQGQKETQYF. The DNA for the CDR3 is TGTGCCAGCAGCCAGGGACAGAAAGAGACCCAGTACTTC.

This chain uses TRBV7-9 with TRBJ2-7, with TRBD2 as a possible D gene (5 bases). This CDR3 region has 12 residues. The germline V gene encodes CDR1 SEHNR and CDR2 FQNEAQ (reference sequence). Trimming shortened V by 5 bases and J by 6 bases, and 11 bases separated the two germline ends. The CDR3 DNA reads TGTGCCAGCAGCCCTCTCGGGGTCGAGCAGTACTTC. Amino acid sequence: CASSPLGVEQYF.

The chain joins TRBV18 to TRBJ2-7; the match to TRBD2 covers 8 bases. V shed 2 bases and J 2 bases; nucleotides not matched to a gene: 5. In germline, CDR1 is KGHSH, CDR2 LQKENI. The CDR3 is 15 residues long. The CDR3 DNA reads TGTGCCAGCTCACCAGGGCTAGCGGGCGCCTACGAGCAGTACTTC. Encoded protein: CASSPGLAGAYEQYF.

The chain employs TRBV19 and TRBJ1-6, with unresolved D. CDR1 and CDR2 (germline): LNHDA, SQIVND (reference sequence). The V end lost 0 bases, the J end lost 8 bases, and 8 bases lay between the germline ends. This CDR3 contains 14 residues. CDR3 amino acids: CASSIERTDSPLHF. Here the CDR3 DNA reads TGTGCCAGTAGTATAGAAAGAACAGATTCACCCCTCCACTTT.

The J gene is TRBJ1-2, the V gene TRBV6-6; no clear D gene. Germline CDR1 is MNHNY and CDR2 is SVGAGI (reference sequence). Between the trimmed V and J ends, which lost 5 bases and 4 bases, there was a span of 11 bases. The CDR3 length is 13 residues. CDR3 in DNA: TGTGCCAGCAGTGGCGGGAGTCTCTATGGCTACACCTTC. Translation: CASSGGSLYGYTF.

The rearrangement links TRBV9 to TRBJ1-1; 7 nucleotides align to TRBD1. CDR3 length equals 13 residues. CDR1 SGDLS and CDR2 YYNGEE come from the germline V gene. The J segment lost 4 bases and the V segment lost 3 bases, leaving 3 bases of the junction unmatched. CDR3: CASSDSGGTEAFF. The CDR3 DNA follows: TGTGCCAGCAGCGATTCAGGGGGCACTGAAGCTTTCTTT.

This clone has just one count. The chain joins TRBV9 to TRBJ2-1; D remains ambiguous. CDR1 and CDR2 (germline): SGDLS, YYNGEE. Between the trimmed V and J ends, which lost 0 bases and 9 bases, there was a span of 4 bases. The CDR3 sequence is 11 residues long. CDR3 protein: CASSVGAEQFF. The CDR3 coding sequence is TGTGCCAGCAGCGTAGGGGCTGAGCAGTTCTTC.

The rearrangement joins TRBV28 to TRBJ1-1; no definite D call. Germline values: CDR1 MDHEN, CDR2 SYDVKM. The CDR3 is 15 residues long. V lost 1 base and J 0 bases, leaving 9 bases between the germline ends. The CDR3, as DNA: TGTGCCAGCAGTTTATTCCGGACTATGAACACTGAAGCTTTCTTT. Encoded protein: CASSLFRTMNTEAFF.

The rearrangement joins TRBV28 to TRBJ2-7; D not certain. This CDR3 has 10 residues. V lost 8 bases and J lost 3, with 5 bases in between. Germline CDR1 and CDR2: MDHEN and SYDVKM. CDR3 in DNA: TGTGCCAGCGGGCTCTACGAGCAGTACTTC. Amino acid sequence: CASGLYEQYF.

This chain uses TRBV7-3 with TRBJ2-1; 12 positions agree with TRBD2. V lost 2 bases, J lost 4 bases, and 3 bases stayed unmatched. Germline V CDR1 and CDR2: SGHTA, FQGTGA. The CDR3 has 16 residues. This chain's CDR3 is CASSLSTSGGYNEQFF. CDR3 nucleotide sequence: TGTGCCAGCAGCTTATCGACTAGCGGGGGATACAATGAGCAGTTCTTC. Drawing the rest from reference TRBV7-3 and TRBJ2-1, the complete variable domain is GAGVSQTPSNKVTEKGKYVELRCDPISGHTALYWYRQSLGQGPEFLIYFQGTGAADDSGLPNDRFFAVRPEGSVSTLKIQRTERGDSAVYLCASSLSTSGGYNEQFFGPGTRLTVL.

J is TRBJ1-6 and V is TRBV10-3; a possible D gene is TRBD1 (6 bases). This CDR3 has 15 residues. The germline gives CDR1 ENHRY, CDR2 SYGVKD. Deletions cut 4 bases from V and 10 bases from J, with 17 bases between. Here the CDR3 reads CAISALQGPNSPLHF. CDR3 sequence (DNA): TGTGCCATCAGTGCTTTACAGGGCCCTAACTCACCCCTCCACTTT.

CDR3 in amino acids: CASCLEGVTDTQYF. In DNA, the CDR3 is TGCGCCAGCTGTCTAGAGGGGGTCACAGATACGCAGTATTTT. The rearrangement links TRBV5-1 to TRBJ2-3; a possible D gene is TRBD1 (6 bases). This CDR3 contains 14 residues. V lost 7 bases to trimming and J lost 2 bases, with 14 bases between them. Germline loops: CDR1 SGHRS, CDR2 YFSETQ.